This TCR beta chain was observed in a study of T cells after yellow fever vaccination. Study-wide results and limits: Across the CD4 and CD8 compartments, a small share of clonotypes was present in both.

The CDR3 loop spans 15 amino acids. The V and J ends lost 1 base and 2 bases, in that order; junction bases with no gene match: 2. Germline assignment: CDR1 SGHRS and CDR2 YFSETQ. TCRdb recomputed calls from the 5' RACE reads with MiXCR, one row per CDR3 protein. The profile shows 500,000 to 650,000 distinct CDR3 sequences, less than 20% of them singletons. This clonotype has at least ten counts. Its antigen is unknown. The sample here was PBMCs, taken less than 6 days after the first yellow fever vaccination. V and J are TRBV5-1 and TRBJ2-1, with 8 bases fitting TRBD2. The source of this sequence is a man younger than 30 who received the YFV17D yellow fever vaccine. The CDR3 nucleotides read TGCGCCAGCAGCTTGAAGCGGGGGACCTACAATGAGCAGTTCTTC. Protein product: CASSLKRGTYNEQFF.